There are a few counts of the clone carrying this T cell receptor beta chain. V lost 3 bases to trimming and J lost 3 bases; unmatched junction nucleotides: 13. CDR3 size: 18 residues. Germline CDR1 is MDHEN and CDR2 is SYDVKM. Study processing details: Estimation of nucleated cell counts relied on the amplification of reference gene primers. Produced via immunoSEQ multiplex PCR; TCRdb's table is partial and in-frame only. The DNA gave D and trimming, while V, J and clone size come from that table. The sample consists of roughly 200,000 clones, about 86% of them appearing once. The sample is drawn from a study of blood T cell repertoires in COVID-19. Background on the study: Researchers got acute and convalescent COVID-19 samples from the United States, Italy and Spain. Nucleic acid was either cDNA or gDNA, and it came from T cells, B-cell-depleted T cells, or PBMCs.

Specimen: peripheral blood. The gene calls are TRBV28 and TRBJ2-2, with 7 bases identical to TRBD1. The sequence was obtained from a man aged 50 to 60 with active or convalescent COVID-19. Written as DNA, the CDR3 is TGTGCCAGCAGTTTGCGGGTAGGACAGGCTCAGGACACCGGGGAGCTGTTTTTT. Encoded protein: CASSLRVGQAQDTGELFF.